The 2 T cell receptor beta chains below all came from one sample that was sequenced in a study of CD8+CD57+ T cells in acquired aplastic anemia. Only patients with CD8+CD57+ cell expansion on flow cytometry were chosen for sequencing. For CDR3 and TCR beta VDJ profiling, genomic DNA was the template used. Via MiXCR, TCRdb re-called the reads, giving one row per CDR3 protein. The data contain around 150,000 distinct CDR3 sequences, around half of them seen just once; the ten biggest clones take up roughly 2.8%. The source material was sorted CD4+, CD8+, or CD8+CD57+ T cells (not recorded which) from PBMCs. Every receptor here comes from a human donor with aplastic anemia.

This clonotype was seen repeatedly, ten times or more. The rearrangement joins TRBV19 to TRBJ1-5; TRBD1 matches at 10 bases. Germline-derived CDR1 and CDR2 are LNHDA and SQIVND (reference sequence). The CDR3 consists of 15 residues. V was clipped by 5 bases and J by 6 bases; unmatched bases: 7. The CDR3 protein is CASSVPGQGRQPQHF. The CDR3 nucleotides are TGTGCCAGTAGTGTCCCGGGACAGGGGCGTCAGCCCCAGCATTTT.

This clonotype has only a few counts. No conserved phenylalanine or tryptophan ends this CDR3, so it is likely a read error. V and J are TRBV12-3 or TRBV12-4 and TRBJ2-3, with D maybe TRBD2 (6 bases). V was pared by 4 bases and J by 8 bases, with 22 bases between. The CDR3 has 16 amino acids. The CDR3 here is CASSYRGSGASGTQYL. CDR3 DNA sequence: TGTGCCAGCAGTTACCGAGGTAGCGGAGCCTCGGGTACGCAGTATCTT.